Sequencing of this T cell receptor (beta chain) was carried out in a study of blood T cell repertoires in COVID-19. Study context: The United States, Italy and Spain supplied acute and convalescent COVID-19 samples. PBMCs, B-cell-depleted T cells, or T cells provided the cDNA or gDNA that made up the material.

Repertoires were generated with immunoSEQ multiplex PCR, while TCRdb's copy carries only in-frame clones and drops some. The data contain about 52,000 clones, approximately 84% of them seen just once; the ten biggest clones take up more than 15%. From germline, CDR1 is KGHSH and CDR2 LQKENI. CDR3 length: 15 amino acids. Germline trimming cut 4 bases from V and 0 bases from J; bases unmatched to any gene: 5. The TCR sequence derives from a human donor with active COVID-19. The donor label of this sample is uncertain. The chain combines TRBV18 with TRBJ1-2; TRBD1 aligns across 7 bases. Sequenced sample: peripheral blood. As DNA, the CDR3 is TGTGCCAGCTCACAACTCGACAGGGCTAACTATGGCTACACCTTC. Its protein product is CASSQLDRANYGYTF.